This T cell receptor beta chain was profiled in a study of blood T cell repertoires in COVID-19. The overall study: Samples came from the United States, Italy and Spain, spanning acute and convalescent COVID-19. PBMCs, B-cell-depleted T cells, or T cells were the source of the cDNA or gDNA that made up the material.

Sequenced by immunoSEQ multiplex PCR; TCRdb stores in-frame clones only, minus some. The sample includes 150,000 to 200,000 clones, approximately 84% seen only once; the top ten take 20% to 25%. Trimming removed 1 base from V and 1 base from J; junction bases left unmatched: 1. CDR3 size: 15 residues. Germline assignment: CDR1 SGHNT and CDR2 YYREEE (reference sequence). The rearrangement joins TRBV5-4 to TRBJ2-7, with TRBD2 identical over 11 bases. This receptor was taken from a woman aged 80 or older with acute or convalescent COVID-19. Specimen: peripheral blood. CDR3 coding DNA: TGTGCCAGCAGCTTGCGACTAGCGGGATCCTACGAGCAGTACTTC. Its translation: CASSLRLAGSYEQYF.